This T cell receptor beta chain appears in the sequencing data of a study of control samples from healthy donors and cancer patients. Clones were sequenced by immunoSEQ multiplex PCR, and TCRdb holds only the in-frame ones, with some missing. The table includes approximately 130,000 clones, 80% to 90% detected once. The CDR3 loop spans 12 amino acids. The V gene's germline CDR1 is MNHNY and CDR2 SVGAGI (reference sequence). V lost 4 bases and J lost 7, with 5 bases in between. The sequenced sample consisted of blood. The V and J genes are TRBV6-6 and TRBJ1-6; D is undetermined. The receptor comes from a man in his thirties or forties in good health. This CDR3 is CASSLENSPLHF. Written as DNA, the CDR3 is TGTGCCAGCAGTTTAGAGAATTCACCCCTCCACTTT.